This T cell receptor beta chain was recorded in a study of T cell changes during pregnancy in multiple sclerosis. Assay: immunoSEQ multiplex PCR; the TCRdb copy retains only in-frame clones and omits some. The top ten hold approximately 2% of the sample, which has some 96,000 clones, about nine tenths seen once. The CDR3 has 14 residues. V lost 5 bases, J lost 4 bases, and 5 bases stayed unmatched. Germline V gives CDR1 MDHEN, CDR2 SYDVKM. The sample here was peripheral blood, taken after pregnancy. This chain connects TRBV28 to TRBJ2-5; 9 bases fit TRBD1. The TCR was taken from a female donor with multiple sclerosis, enrolled in a pregnancy study. As DNA, the CDR3 is TGTGCCAGCAGTCCCTCGACAGGGGGAGAGACCCAGTACTTC. This translates into CASSPSTGGETQYF.